What follows describes a single T cell receptor beta chain. The assay was immunoSEQ multiplex PCR, and TCRdb's table has in-frame clones only and misses some. Found here are under 300,000 clones, roughly 80% of them singletons; the top ten hold almost 1.5%. Germline V CDR1 and CDR2: SNHLY, FYNNEI. CDR3 length equals 14 residues. The V gene lost 6 bases and the J gene lost 2 bases, with 14 bases spanning the gap. The data are from a study of blood T cell repertoires in COVID-19. Sequencing was carried out using peripheral blood. This chain joins TRBV2 and TRBJ2-7, with D perhaps TRBD1 (6 bases). The receptor was isolated from a human donor with COVID-19, enrolled during active disease. The donor label of this sample is uncertain. The chain's CDR3 is CASRAEAGAYEQYF. Written as DNA, the CDR3 is TGTGCCAGCAGGGCCGAGGCAGGGGCCTACGAGCAGTACTTC.